The 11 T cell receptor beta chains in this list originate from one sample, sequenced in a study of shared clonotypes between healthy human individuals. This table comes from immunoSEQ multiplex PCR, and its TCRdb copy is limited to in-frame clones, with some not included. The data contain 950,000 to 1,300,000 clones, about 74% of them seen just once; the ten biggest clones take up 1.5%. Material for sequencing was memory CD4+ T cells sorted from blood. As to subset: CD45RA-negative fraction. Every receptor here comes from a man younger than 30 in good health.

This clone was recorded at least ten times. This rearrangement joins TRBV9 to TRBJ1-5; D gene ambiguous. The CDR3 contains 15 residues. The ends were cut back, 0 bases at V and 5 bases at J, with 12 bases in the middle. Germline V gene sequence: CDR1 SGDLS, CDR2 YYNGEE. CDR3 DNA sequence: TGTGCCAGCAGCGTAGAAGGGAAAGTATATCAGCCCCAGCATTTT. Translated: CASSVEGKVYQPQHF.

In this sample, this clone turned up many times. Other nucleotide sequences in the sample specify the same CDR3. The chain links TRBV5-1 to TRBJ2-2; TRBD1 matches 7 bases. Germline loops: CDR1 SGHRS, CDR2 YFSETQ. The length of the CDR3 is 15 residues. The J segment lost 1 base and the V segment lost 2 bases, leaving 2 bases of the junction unmatched. CDR3 in amino acids: CASSLGDRNTGELFF. DNA of the CDR3: TGCGCCAGCAGCTTAGGGGACAGGAACACCGGGGAGCTGTTTTTT.

There are a few counts of this clone. This sequence joins TRBV2 and TRBJ1-1; no clear D. The V gene lost 0 bases and the J gene lost 11 bases, with 16 bases spanning the gap. The CDR3 contains 14 residues. Germline V gene sequence: CDR1 SNHLY, CDR2 FYNNEI. CDR3 sequence reads: CASSEAVAWVGAFF. For the CDR3, the DNA is TGTGCCAGCAGTGAAGCGGTCGCCTGGGTAGGCGCTTTCTTT. The full variable domain, in which reference TRBV2 and TRBJ1-1 provide the parts outside the CDR3, is EPEVTQTPSHQVTQMGQEVILRCVPISNHLYFYWYRQILGQKVEFLVSFYNNEISEKSEIFDDQFSVERPDGSNFTLKIRSTKLEDSAMYFCASSEAVAWVGAFFGQGTRLTVV.

This clone showed up just a few times. The rearrangement uses TRBV27 and TRBJ1-5; D is uncertain. CDR1 and CDR2 (germline): MNHEY, SMNVEV (reference sequence). Trimming pared 2 bases from V and 6 bases from J, leaving 26 bases between. CDR3 length: 19 amino acids. The CDR3 DNA is TGTGCCAGCAGTTTAACCCGGGGTCCCCTCGGCCACACAAGTCAGCCCCAGCATTTT. This codes for CASSLTRGPLGHTSQPQHF.

The chain combines TRBV30 with TRBJ1-5, with TRBD1 identical over 9 bases. From germline, CDR1 is GTSNPN and CDR2 SVGIG (reference sequence). This CDR3 spans 14 amino acids. The ends lost 4 bases at V and 7 bases at J; junction bases unmatched: 8. CDR3 in DNA: TGTGCCTGGACCTTACAGGGGGCAGGCCAGCCCCAGCATTTT. Its protein is CAWTLQGAGQPQHF.

This clone has only one observation. The chain employs TRBV15 and TRBJ2-3; 7 bases match TRBD2. V trimming: 1 base; J trimming: 0 bases; junction bases outside the gene matches: 1. This CDR3 is 15 amino acids long. The V gene's germline CDR1 is LNHNV and CDR2 YYDKDF (reference sequence). CDR3 nucleotide sequence: TGTGCCACCAGCAGAGCTAGCGGTAGCACAGATACGCAGTATTTT. Residues: CATSRASGSTDTQYF.

CDR3 bases: TGTGCCAGCAGCTTGGGATACAAGCGGGGGAATGAGCAGTTCTTC. Translated: CASSLGYKRGNEQFF. V is TRBV5-8 and J is TRBJ2-1, with TRBD2 matching over 8 bases. Trimming took 0 bases from V and 7 from J; bases not matched to a gene: 6. This CDR3 is 15 amino acids long. Germline V gives CDR1 SGHTS, CDR2 YDEGEE.

V usage is TRBV10-3 and J usage is TRBJ1-4; 7 bases fit TRBD1. V lost 0 bases, J lost 6 bases, and 7 bases stayed unmatched. CDR1 ENHRY and CDR2 SYGVKD come from the germline V gene. The CDR3 spans 16 residues. CDR3 amino acids: CAISESAGGEDEKLFF. The CDR3, as DNA: TGTGCCATCAGTGAGTCGGCAGGGGGGGAAGATGAAAAACTGTTTTTT.

In nucleotides, the CDR3 is TGTGCCAGCAGCTTGGGTGGGCCAGGGTGGACCTACGAGCAGTACTTC. Its protein is CASSLGGPGWTYEQYF. V usage is TRBV7-8 and J usage is TRBJ2-7, with D possibly matching TRBD1 (5 bases). The V end was cut by 3 bases, the J end by 2 bases, with 17 bases between. The CDR3 totals 16 residues. Germline V CDR1 and CDR2: SGHVS, FQNEAQ.

The chain has TRBV14 and TRBJ2-3; 9 bases are a match to TRBD2. V lost 4 bases to trimming and J lost 6 bases; unmatched junction nucleotides: 8. The CDR3 sequence is 15 residues long. Germline CDR1 is SGHDN and CDR2 is FVKESK. DNA of the CDR3: TGTGCCAGCAGCCCGATGACTAGCGGAGGGGATACGCAGTATTTT. Protein: CASSPMTSGGDTQYF.

The genes are TRBV5-8 and TRBJ2-5, with 9 bases fitting TRBD1. The germline gives CDR1 SGHTS, CDR2 YDEGEE. With V trimmed by 4 bases and J by 5 bases, 6 bases remained unmatched. The CDR3 has 14 amino acids. This CDR3 reads CASSRDRDRETQYF. The CDR3 DNA reads TGTGCCAGCAGCCGGGACAGGGATAGGGAGACCCAGTACTTC. The whole variable domain, filled in from reference TRBV5-8 and TRBJ2-5, reads EAGVTQSPTHLIKTRGQQATLRCSPISGHTSVYWYQQALGLGLQFLLWYDEGEERNRGNFPPRFSGRQFPNYSSELNVNALELEDSALYLCASSRDRDRETQYFGPGTRLLVL.